These 32 T cell receptor beta chains originate from one sample sequenced in a study of blood T cell repertoires in COVID-19. TCRdb keeps only in-frame clones here, not all; method: immunoSEQ multiplex PCR. The table has approximately 250,000 clones, nearly 95% seen once. The sequenced material came from peripheral blood. All receptors come from a young man with COVID-19, enrolled during active disease.

This clone was seen a few times. A junction end diverges from the germline sequence, so it may reflect a read error. This chain uses TRBV9 with TRBJ1-1; a possible D gene is TRBD1 (6 bases). CDR1 and CDR2 (germline): SGDLS, YYNGEE. The CDR3 consists of 13 residues. The CDR3 spells CASSPGVKTEAFF. The CDR3 nucleotides read TGTGCCAGCAGCCCAGGGGTGAAGACTGAAGCTTTCTTT.

The CDR3 region has the DNA TGTGCCAGCAGCTTAGCGCGGAGCGAGAGGCAGTATTTT. Its translation: CASSLARSERQYF. This sequence joins TRBV7-2 and TRBJ2-3; D gene unclear. V lost 0 bases and J lost 11, with 12 bases in between. The CDR3 totals 13 residues. Germline CDR1 SGHTA, CDR2 FQGNSA.

This clone was seen just once. The V and J genes are TRBV6-2 or TRBV6-3 and TRBJ2-7; D is perhaps TRBD2 (7 bases). Deletions cut 2 bases from V and 2 bases from J, with 10 bases between. The V gene's germline CDR1 is MNHEY and CDR2 SVGEGT. This CDR3 has 14 residues. The chain's CDR3 is CASSYGGATYEQYF. As DNA, the CDR3 is TGTGCCAGCAGTTACGGGGGGGCGACCTACGAGCAGTACTTC.

This chain connects TRBV10-3 to TRBJ1-6; possible D gene TRBD1, 5 bases. Trimming left V 0 bases short and J 9 bases short, with 12 bases between. The CDR3 spans 15 residues. Germline V gives CDR1 ENHRY, CDR2 SYGVKD. CDR3 region: CAISESSGVGSPLHF. The CDR3 DNA sequence: TGTGCCATCAGTGAGTCGTCGGGGGTTGGTTCACCCCTCCACTTT.

The rearrangement uses TRBV19 and TRBJ2-3; 9 nucleotides line up with TRBD1. The CDR3 totals 14 residues. V dropped 5 bases and J dropped 6; count of bases not matched to a gene: 6. CDR1 and CDR2 from the germline V gene are LNHDA and SQIVND (reference sequence). Written as DNA, the CDR3 is TGTGCCAGTAGTTCACAGGGGGCAGGGGATACGCAGTATTTT. Encoded protein: CASSSQGAGDTQYF.

This sequence joins TRBV7-3 and TRBJ2-2, with TRBD1 matching over 8 bases. This CDR3 contains 17 residues. V lost 0 bases and J lost 7; bases outside the gene matches: 10. Germline V gene lookup returns CDR1 SGHTA and CDR2 FQGTGA. The CDR3 coding sequence is TGTGCCAGCAGCTTAACGACGACAGGGGTTAGAAACGGGGAGCTGTTTTTT. The encoded protein is CASSLTTTGVRNGELFF.

The rearrangement links TRBV4-1 to TRBJ2-2, with D unclear. CDR1 and CDR2 from the germline V gene are MGHRA and YSYEKL. Trimming stripped 0 bases from V and 6 bases from J, with 8 bases between. This CDR3 contains 14 residues. The CDR3 DNA sequence: TGCGCCAGCAGCCAAGATCTAGTCGCCGGGGAGCTGTTTTTT. Translation gives CASSQDLVAGELFF.

The genes are TRBV10-3 and TRBJ1-1; D is undetermined. CDR1 is ENHRY and CDR2 is SYGVKD in the germline V gene. With 3 bases removed from V and 5 bases from J, the gap between germline ends came to 13 bases. The CDR3 loop spans 14 amino acids. This CDR3 is CAISDDSKRTEAFF. CDR3 bases: TGTGCCATCAGTGACGACTCAAAGAGGACTGAAGCTTTCTTT.

The chain is built from TRBV6-5 and TRBJ2-1, with D perhaps matching TRBD2 (6 bases). Trimming left V 5 bases short and J 0 bases short, with 11 bases between. The CDR3 totals 15 residues. Germline CDR1 reads MNHEY; CDR2 reads SVGAGI. CDR3 sequence (DNA): TGTGCCAGCAGTCTCGGGGGTCACTCCTACAATGAGCAGTTCTTC. It codes for CASSLGGHSYNEQFF.

The chain joins TRBV3-1 (or the pseudogene TRBV3-2) to TRBJ1-2; possible D gene TRBD1, 5 bases. The CDR3 is 18 residues long. V lost 0 bases and J lost 3, with 20 bases in between. Germline V lookup: CDR1 LGHDT, CDR2 YNNKEL (reference sequence). CDR3 sequence: CASSQDLAGRAGYYGYTF. CDR3 sequence (DNA): TGTGCCAGCAGCCAAGATCTGGCAGGGAGGGCGGGTTACTATGGCTACACCTTC.

V is TRBV30 and J is TRBJ1-2; D is unresolved. The germline V gene encodes CDR1 GTSNPN and CDR2 SVGIG (reference sequence). The CDR3 loop spans 10 amino acids. V lost 3 bases to trimming and J lost 5 bases, with 4 bases between them. The CDR3 protein is CAWRAYGYTF. The CDR3 DNA follows: TGTGCCTGGAGAGCGTATGGCTACACCTTC.

The CDR3 coding sequence is TGTGCCAGCAGCCAAGACCGGGAGGGGGGCTACTATGGCTACACCTTC. It is translated as CASSQDREGGYYGYTF. The genes are TRBV3-1 (or the pseudogene TRBV3-2) and TRBJ1-2; D may be TRBD1 (6 bases). V was trimmed by 0 bases and J by 3 bases, leaving 14 bases between them. This CDR3 contains 16 residues. From germline, CDR1 is LGHDT and CDR2 YNNKEL (reference sequence).

J is TRBJ2-5 and V is TRBV2, with unresolved D. CDR1 is SNHLY and CDR2 is FYNNEI in the germline V gene. V shed 3 bases and J shed 3 bases, with 8 bases lying between them. CDR3 length: 13 amino acids. CDR3 sequence reads: CASSDGQKETQYF. The CDR3 DNA follows: TGTGCCAGCAGTGATGGGCAGAAAGAGACCCAGTACTTC.

The chain uses TRBV9 and TRBJ2-6; possible D gene TRBD2, 5 bases. CDR1 and CDR2 from the germline V gene are SGDLS and YYNGEE. The CDR3 consists of 16 residues. The V gene lost 4 bases and the J gene lost 2 bases, with 13 bases spanning the gap. CDR3 in amino acids: CASSSDPGTGANVLTF. Here the CDR3 DNA reads TGTGCCAGCAGCTCGGACCCGGGGACTGGGGCCAACGTCCTGACTTTC.

The chain uses TRBV24-1 and TRBJ2-1; D gene ambiguous. The ends were cut back, 2 bases at V and 8 bases at J, with 15 bases in the middle. Germline values: CDR1 KGHDR, CDR2 SFDVKD. The CDR3 runs 15 residues. CDR3 region: CATSDSETVVDEQFF. The CDR3 DNA reads TGTGCCACCAGTGATTCTGAAACGGTAGTCGATGAGCAGTTCTTC.

The chain carries TRBV24-1 and TRBJ2-3; TRBD1 matches 8 bases. This CDR3 region has 16 residues. Trimming removed 4 bases from V and 0 bases from J; junction bases left unmatched: 5. CDR1 is KGHDR and CDR2 is SFDVKD in the germline V gene. This CDR3 is CATSDPQGASTDTQYF. CDR3 nucleotides: TGTGCCACCAGTGACCCTCAGGGGGCAAGCACAGATACGCAGTATTTT.

This chain links TRBV6-1 with TRBJ1-3, with D uncertain. The CDR3 is 15 amino acids. Trimming cost V 2 bases and J 4 bases, with 12 bases left between them. Germline V gene data show CDR1 as MNHNS and CDR2 as SASEGT. The CDR3, as DNA: TGTGCCAGCAGTGAATTTGCGACAACCGGAAACACCATATATTTT. Protein product: CASSEFATTGNTIYF.

This clone occurred once. This chain joins TRBV19 and TRBJ2-1; 7 nucleotides align to TRBD2. This CDR3 has 14 amino acids. The germline CDR1 and CDR2 sequences are LNHDA and SQIVND (reference sequence). Trimming cost V 4 bases and J 5 bases; bases outside gene matches: 5. CDR3 amino acids: CASSKAGDHNEQFF. The CDR3, as DNA: TGTGCCAGTAGTAAGGCGGGGGATCACAATGAGCAGTTCTTC.

V and J are TRBV7-2 and TRBJ1-2, with TRBD1 matching 8 bases. CDR3 length: 15 residues. V gave up 6 bases and J gave up 0 bases; unmatched junction bases: 6. Germline V gene sequence: CDR1 SGHTA, CDR2 FQGNSA. CDR3 in amino acids: CASRKGTGANYGYTF. CDR3 coding DNA: TGTGCCAGCAGAAAAGGGACAGGAGCTAACTATGGCTACACCTTC.

This sequence joins TRBV5-1 and TRBJ1-2; tentative D call: TRBD1 (5 bases). With 3 bases removed from V and 8 bases from J, the gap between germline ends came to 14 bases. The CDR3 is 13 residues long. CDR1 is SGHRS, CDR2 YFSETQ, per germline. The CDR3 bases are TGCGCCAGCAGCTACGGTCAGGGAGGAGGCTACACCTTC. It encodes CASSYGQGGGYTF.

CDR3 in amino acids: CASSFEVSRNTIYF. CDR3 sequence (DNA): TGCGCCAGCAGCTTTGAGGTATCAAGGAACACCATATATTTT. The chain carries TRBV5-1 and TRBJ1-3; D gene uncertain. Germline lookup yields CDR1 SGHRS and CDR2 YFSETQ. Trimming took off 2 bases at V and 7 bases at J, with 13 bases between the two ends. The CDR3 is 14 amino acids.

CDR3 region: CASSSTPSYEQYF. CDR3 DNA sequence: TGTGCCAGCAGCTCTACCCCTTCCTACGAGCAGTACTTC. This rearrangement joins TRBV5-4 to TRBJ2-7, with D unresolved. The CDR3 runs 13 residues. Germline V CDR1 and CDR2: SGHNT, YYREEE (reference sequence). Between the trimmed V and J ends, which lost 3 bases and 1 base, there was a span of 8 bases. Supplemented by reference TRBV5-4 and TRBJ2-7, the full variable domain reads ETGVTQSPTHLIKTRGQQVTLRCSSQSGHNTVSWYQQALGQGPQFIFQYYREEENGRGNFPPRFSGLQFPNYSSELNVNALELDDSALYLCASSSTPSYEQYFGPGTRLTVT.

This rearrangement joins TRBV9 to TRBJ2-5; possible D gene TRBD2, 5 bases. CDR3 length: 15 residues. Deletions cut 4 bases from V and 5 bases from J, with 18 bases between. Germline CDR1 SGDLS, CDR2 YYNGEE. CDR3 amino acids: CASSSPRTGEETQYF. In DNA form, the CDR3 reads TGTGCCAGCAGCTCTCCACGGACTGGGGAGGAGACCCAGTACTTC. Combining the CDR3 with reference TRBV9 and TRBJ2-5 gives the whole variable domain DSGVTQTPKHLITATGQRVTLRCSPRSGDLSVYWYQQSLDQGLQFLIQYYNGEERAKGNILERFSAQQFPDLHSELNLSSLELGDSALYFCASSSPRTGEETQYFGPGTRLLVL.

This chain links TRBV5-1 with TRBJ1-4; TRBD1 matches 9 bases. The ends lost 5 bases at V and 10 bases at J; junction bases unmatched: 6. CDR1 and CDR2 (germline): SGHRS, YFSETQ. CDR3 length: 13 amino acids. Written as DNA, the CDR3 is TGCGCCAGCAGTTGGAGGGACAGGGCAAAACTGTTTTTT. Amino acid sequence: CASSWRDRAKLFF.

The chain couples TRBV5-5 to TRBJ2-3; 8 bases agree with TRBD1. The trim removed 3 bases at V and 1 base at J, leaving 1 base unmatched. Germline CDR1 is SGHKS and CDR2 is YYEKEE (reference sequence). This CDR3 region has 14 residues. Written as DNA, the CDR3 is TGTGCCAGCAGCTGGGGACAGGGCACAGATACGCAGTATTTT. Amino acid sequence: CASSWGQGTDTQYF.

This chain connects TRBV15 to TRBJ1-1; no reliable D call. Germline CDR1 is LNHNV and CDR2 is YYDKDF (reference sequence). This CDR3 is built from 13 residues. Trimming shortened V by 6 bases and J by 1 base, and 9 bases separated the two germline ends. The CDR3 sequence is CATRGSGNTEAFF. In DNA form, the CDR3 reads TGTGCCACCAGGGGGAGTGGGAACACTGAAGCTTTCTTT.

The genes are TRBV6-5 and TRBJ1-5, with D perhaps TRBD1 (6 bases). The ends were cut back, 7 bases at V and 3 bases at J, with 13 bases in the middle. The germline V gene encodes CDR1 MNHEY and CDR2 SVGAGI. This CDR3 has 14 residues. CDR3 amino acids: CASNSDRFNQPQHF. CDR3 DNA sequence: TGTGCCAGCAATTCCGACAGGTTCAATCAGCCCCAGCATTTT.

This clone was detected once. The rearrangement uses TRBV4-1 and TRBJ1-2; D is unclear. Germline assignment: CDR1 MGHRA and CDR2 YSYEKL. CDR3 size: 15 residues. V lost 1 base to trimming and J lost 10 bases, with 19 bases between them. CDR3: CASSQGSIPGSHYTF. The CDR3, as DNA: TGCGCCAGCAGCCAAGGGTCTATCCCGGGAAGTCACTACACCTTC.

The count of this clone is one. CDR3 bases: TGTGCCAGCAGCCAAGACCTCGACAGGACCCAGTACTTC. Residues: CASSQDLDRTQYF. V gene TRBV3-1 (or the pseudogene TRBV3-2) combines with J gene TRBJ2-5; possible D gene TRBD1, 5 bases. This CDR3 is 13 amino acids long. Trimming left V 0 bases short and J 7 bases short, with 9 bases between. Germline CDR1 LGHDT, CDR2 YNNKEL (reference sequence).

This chain joins TRBV10-3 and TRBJ2-1; 12 positions agree with TRBD2. The CDR3 contains 16 residues. V trimming: 5 bases; J trimming: 4 bases; junction bases outside the gene matches: 6. CDR1 is ENHRY, CDR2 SYGVKD, per germline. The CDR3 bases are TGTGCCATCAGTAGAGGACTAGCGGGGCAATACAATGAGCAGTTCTTC. This translates into CAISRGLAGQYNEQFF.

The gene calls are TRBV5-1 and TRBJ2-5; D may be TRBD1 (6 bases). The CDR3 sequence is 15 residues long. V dropped 0 bases and J dropped 4 bases, with 13 bases sitting between them. Germline V CDR1 and CDR2: SGHRS, YFSETQ. The CDR3 sequence is CASSLGQAVGETQYF. Written as DNA, the CDR3 is TGCGCCAGCAGCTTGGGACAGGCGGTGGGAGAGACCCAGTACTTC.

The rearrangement joins TRBV5-1 to TRBJ2-1, with TRBD1 as a possible D gene (6 bases). The germline V gene encodes CDR1 SGHRS and CDR2 YFSETQ. The CDR3 has 16 residues. V shed 4 bases and J shed 4 bases, with 18 bases lying between them. The CDR3 DNA sequence: TGCGCCAGCAGCCTGTTAACAGGGCAAGCGTACAATGAGCAGTTCTTC. Translated, it gives CASSLLTGQAYNEQFF.